Listed below are T cell receptor beta chains from one sample, sequenced in a study of T cells in Graves' hyperthyroidism and ophthalmopathy. Via MiXCR, TCRdb re-called the multiplex PCR reads, giving one row per CDR3 protein. Of hundreds of thousands of distinct CDR3 sequences detected, 14% to 15% appear once; the ten largest clones hold over 10%. The sample consisted of blood. The receptors were gathered from a man younger than 35 with Graves' ophthalmopathy. Each CDR3 is given with its conserved first and last residue.

v_gene	len	CDR3aa
TRBV10-3	17	CAISEWLAGVDTGELFF
TRBV6-1	12	CASIWTGDEQYF
TRBV6-1	13	CASSRGTYNEQFF
TRBV15	16	CATSSPPRGTGVEQYF
TRBV30	13	CAWSPGRDSPLHF
TRBV20-1	14	CSARMGLLHNEQFF
TRBV20-1	10	CSASTGTQYF
TRBV18	12	CASSPPTDTQYF
TRBV13	22	CASSLPRTSGSLVASSTDTQYF
TRBV6-1	14	CASSSALNSYEQYF
TRBV30	14	CAWTRQGANEKLFF
TRBV3-1	15	CASSQEIRAGNTIYF
TRBV5-1	15	CASSGIAGGQETQYF
TRBV20-1	14	CSAQKTSGSETQYF
TRBV5-1	18	CASSFSGTGGAGANVLTF
TRBV10-1	21	CASSESKQGNGGGSFHNEQFF
TRBV30	13	CAARGLNTGELFF
TRBV20-1	14	CSARDPGAGETQYF
TRBV5-1	16	CASSLGGSNLGTEAFF
TRBV3-1	15	CASSLKGREQETQYF
TRBV7-8	15	CASSLAPGPNSPLHF
TRBV6-1	14	CASRIGQGGQPQHF
TRBV20-1	14	CSATDSLNTGELFF
TRBV7-2	15	CASSFWDFSPGGYTF
TRBV7-9	15	CASSYSPAEAETQCF
TRBV7-2	10	CASAPDEQYF
TRBV7-8	16	CASSSPSGALYNEQFF
TRBV29-1	16	CSVEEASGRQGNEQFF
TRBV3-1	15	CASSQQWGTGDTQYF
TRBV5-6	12	CASSLVPGEAFF
TRBV20-1	13	CSATRTGPYEQYF
TRBV2	18	CASGQTSEYLSPYNEQFF
TRBV20-1	15	CSARESTSGLDTQYF
TRBV5-1	16	CASSQGGLDGADTQYF
TRBV7-9	14	CASSWRQGIDGYTF
TRBV5-1	16	CASSLSATGSGNTIYF
TRBV2	16	CASSDPLRDRGTGYTF
TRBV6-2/TRBV6-3	15	CASSLGGRAGNTIYF
TRBV11-2	12	CASSLGQGPRYF
TRBV24-1	17	CATRVRARQEMNTEAFF
TRBV6-1	12	CASSARGGTIYF
TRBV12-3/TRBV12-4	12	CASSGTYEKLFF
TRBV6-5	13	CASSYDVLYGYTF
TRBV7-9	14	CASSLGWEIEEQFF
TRBV6-1	16	CASSALRGGERHEQFF
TRBV11-2	11	CASSLEGGYTF
TRBV2	15	CASSETGQPSYEQYF
TRBV28	12	CASSLEIYGYTF
TRBV30	17	CAWSLRWRGESPYEQYF
TRBV27	14	CASSFHPSLYGYTF
TRBV20-1	14	CSASGAGYNEKLFF
TRBV12-3/TRBV12-4	13	CASSFGVNQPQHF
TRBV15	20	CATSRDPTGWALSGANVLTF
TRBV5-1	15	CASSYARGPYNEQFF
TRBV19	14	CASSIMGGPYEQYF
TRBV19	14	CASSMTGKAETQYF
TRBV6-1	15	CASTPGGRKNEKLFF